Sequencing of this T cell receptor (beta chain) was carried out in a study of T cells in Graves' hyperthyroidism and ophthalmopathy. General observations from the study: Appearing also in blood were most of the thyroid clonotypes expanded above 0.001.

Between the trimmed V and J ends, which lost 4 bases and 5 bases, there was a span of 8 bases. This CDR3 spans 12 amino acids. In germline, CDR1 is MDHEN, CDR2 SYDVKM. An absence of ophthalmopathy progression within 18 months meant stable Graves' hyperthyroidism. Regions amplified from RNA transcripts were the TCR beta CDR3 regions. With the HTBI primer set, the TCR CDR3 went through a first round of RT-PCR. TCRdb passed the multiplex PCR reads through MiXCR, listing each CDR3 protein once. The data contain approximately 610,000 distinct CDR3 sequences, approximately 16% of them seen just once; the ten biggest clones take up about 20%. Regarding this clonotype: Its cognate antigen is unknown.

Material: blood. The sequence was obtained from a woman aged 18-30 years with Graves' hyperthyroidism. J is TRBJ2-5 and V is TRBV28; D is unclear. CDR3 sequence (DNA): TGTGCCAGCAGTTGGAAAGGGGAGACCCAGTACTTC. Its protein product is CASSWKGETQYF.